This T cell receptor beta chain was identified during a study of type 1 and type 2 diabetes patients. Study overall: Samples came from type 1 diabetic, type 2 diabetic or nondiabetic people, recruited in China. Regarding the study as a whole: In type 2 diabetes, highly-expanded CD4+ clones took a median around 4% of reads. Groups were not age- or gender-matched, which may bias interpretation.

Comments on this clonotype: What it recognizes is unknown.

PCR was run on genomic DNA. Amplification of the beta chain CDR3 used 30 forward and 13 reverse multiplex primers. A single record per CDR3 protein comes from TCRdb applying MiXCR to the multiplex PCR reads. Seen here are about 270,000 distinct CDR3 sequences, approximately 45% observed once, and the top ten hold roughly 13%. Germline V gene lookup returns CDR1 DFQATT and CDR2 SNEGSKA (reference sequence). This CDR3 region has 16 residues. V lost 0 bases to trimming and J lost 10 bases; unmatched junction nucleotides: 15. The sequenced sample consisted of peripheral blood mononuclear cells (PBMCs). This clonotype was obtained from a man aged 18-30 years with type 2 diabetes. The rearrangement joins TRBV20-1 to TRBJ2-3; 8 bases fit TRBD2. The chain's CDR3 is CSARDLVAGKVQAQYF. The CDR3 coding sequence is TGCAGTGCTAGAGATCTAGTAGCGGGAAAGGTCCAGGCGCAGTATTTT.